Listed below are T cell receptor beta chains from one sample, sequenced in a study of PD-1 blockade in classical Hodgkin lymphoma. This table comes from immunoSEQ multiplex PCR, and its TCRdb copy is limited to in-frame clones, with some not included. The repertoire holds thousands of clones, roughly 81% seen once, with 25% to 35% in the top ten. The sequencing here drew on peripheral blood mononuclear cells (PBMCs), taken at baseline. The receptors here all came from a human donor with classical Hodgkin lymphoma. Both conserved end residues are part of each CDR3. The D gene is left open where the match is weak. Size tells how often a clone was seen (once, few, many) or the class of an expanded clone, and some rows leave it out.

>.|TRBJ2-7|TRBV7-2|TRBD1
TGTGCCAGCAGCTTAATCCAGGGGGCCAACGAGCAGTACTTC
CASSLIQGANEQYF
>.|TRBJ1-6|TRBV28|.
TGTGCCAGCAGTTTATGGCGGGGAGTGGCCAGGTTCCCTTATAATTCACCCCTCCACTTT
CASSLWRGVARFPYNSPLHF
>once|TRBJ2-6|TRBV5-5|.
TGTGCCAGCAGCCGCGCCCCCCCCGGCGGGGCCAACGTCCTGACTTTC
CASSRAPPGGANVLTF
>few|TRBJ2-3|TRBV2|.
TGTGCCAGCAATAGAAACACAGATACGCAGTATTTT
CASNRNTDTQYF
>.|TRBJ2-1|TRBV27|TRBD1
TGTGCCAGCAGAGACAGGGCCTACAATGAGCAGTTCTTC
CASRDRAYNEQFF
>.|TRBJ1-6|TRBV27|.
TGTGCCAGCAGTTCCCCCAATTTTGGGGCAGGTTCACCCCTCCACTTT
CASSSPNFGAGSPLHF
>.|TRBJ1-5|TRBV7-6|.
TGTGCCAGCAGCCCCCAACAGGGTAGCAATCAGCCCCAGCATTTT
CASSPQQGSNQPQHF
>.|TRBJ1-3|TRBV7-2|.
TGTGCCAGCAGCTTAAACGGACAGTTCTCTGGAAACACCATATATTTT
CASSLNGQFSGNTIYF
>once|TRBJ2-6|TRBV28|TRBD1
TGTGCCAGCAGTTTATACGGGGACAGGGGCTCTGGGGCCAACGTCCTGACTTTC
CASSLYGDRGSGANVLTF
>medium-sized|TRBJ2-7|TRBV5-4|.
TGTGCCAGCAGCCTTCCAGAAATAGGCTACGAGCAGTACTTC
CASSLPEIGYEQYF
>.|TRBJ1-6|TRBV7-2|.
TGTGCCAGCAGCTTCGTTAGCTCCTATAATTCACCCCTCCACTTT
CASSFVSSYNSPLHF
>.|TRBJ1-1|TRBV29-1|.
TGCAGCGTTGAAGGGGGTAGACCGAGGGGGGAAGCTTTCTTT
CSVEGGRPRGEAFF
>.|TRBJ2-5|TRBV5-1|TRBD2
TGCGCCAGCAGTTTGACTAGCGGGAGTCGAGAGACCCAGTACTTC
CASSLTSGSRETQYF
>.|TRBJ1-1|TRBV6-1|.
TGTGCCAGCAGTGTCGGAAGTCCGAACACTGAAGCTTTCTTT
CASSVGSPNTEAFF
>.|TRBJ1-5|TRBV28|TRBD1
TGTGCCAGCAGTTTCGATCCCGACAGGGATAATCAGCCCCAGCATTTT
CASSFDPDRDNQPQHF
>.|TRBJ1-1|TRBV9|TRBD1
TGTGCCAGCAGCGTAGCTGGACAGGGGGGCACTGAAGCTTTCTTT
CASSVAGQGGTEAFF
>.|TRBJ1-4|TRBV7-2|TRBD1
TGTGCCAGCAGCTTAAGGGGTACAGGACAGGGTGAGGAAAAACTGTTTTTT
CASSLRGTGQGEEKLFF
>few|TRBJ2-1|TRBV4-1|.
TGCGCCAGCAGCCCTCTGAACGTTGACGATGAGCAGTTCTTC
CASSPLNVDDEQFF
>.|TRBJ2-1|TRBV11-2|TRBD2
TGTGCCAGCAGCTTTCCTAGCGGGAGTGTTAAGAATGAGCAGTTCTTC
CASSFPSGSVKNEQFF
>few|TRBJ2-7|TRBV29-1|.
TGCAGCGTTGAAGTAATTCACGAGCAGTACTTC
CSVEVIHEQYF
>once|TRBJ2-3|TRBV9|.
TGTGCCAGCAGCCGTCAGGGGAGACCTAGCACAGATACGCAGTATTTT
CASSRQGRPSTDTQYF
>.|TRBJ1-5|TRBV2|.
TGTGCCAGCAGTGAAGCGAGAGGGGAGAGCCAGCCCCAGCATTTT
CASSEARGESQPQHF
>.|TRBJ2-2|TRBV30|TRBD2
TGTGCCTGGAGTGTACCGCTAGCGGGACTCTGGAACACCGGGGAGCTGTTTTTT
CAWSVPLAGLWNTGELFF
>.|TRBJ2-1|TRBV2|.
TGTGCCAGCAGTGAATGGGGGAATGAGCAGTTCTTC
CASSEWGNEQFF
>.|TRBJ1-4|TRBV19|.
TGTGCCAGTAGTGTCAAGGGCCCTACGAATGAAAAACTGTTTTTT
CASSVKGPTNEKLFF
>.|TRBJ2-7|TRBV10-3|.
TGTGCCATCAGTGCGGACTCCTACGAGCAGTACTTC
CAISADSYEQYF
>.|TRBJ2-2|TRBV6-4|.
TGTGCCAGCAGAAGACAGGTTGATATCGGGGAGCTGTTTTTT
CASRRQVDIGELFF
>.|TRBJ2-2|TRBV10-3|.
TGTGCCATCACGTTTTCAGGTTGGTCCGATAACAGGCCGTCCGGGGAACAGAACACCGGGGAGCTGTTTTTT
CAITFSGWSDNRPSGEQNTGELFF